One sample yielded the 5 T cell receptor beta chains listed below, sequenced in a study of T cell responses to AZD1222 COVID-19 vaccine. Libraries were prepared by immunoSEQ multiplex PCR; TCRdb keeps only in-frame clonotypes and omits some of them. This sample has 90,000 to 150,000 clones; roughly 90% occur once, and the top ten carry roughly 7%. The sequences come from peripheral blood, collected 28 days after the second AZD1222 dose. The receptors come from an adult who received the AZD1222 COVID-19 vaccine.

The J gene is TRBJ2-2, the V gene TRBV5-1; a possible D gene is TRBD2 (5 bases). The V gene's germline CDR1 is SGHRS and CDR2 YFSETQ. The ends were cut back, 7 bases at V and 2 bases at J, with 12 bases in the middle. The CDR3 is 14 residues long. As DNA, the CDR3 is TGCGCCAGCCAGGACTGGAAAAACACCGGGGAGCTGTTTTTT. Translated: CASQDWKNTGELFF.

The J gene is TRBJ2-1, the V gene TRBV10-3, with a possible D match to TRBD2 (6 bases). In germline, CDR1 is ENHRY, CDR2 SYGVKD. V lost 7 bases to trimming and J lost 4 bases, with 14 bases between them. The CDR3 consists of 14 residues. The DNA for the CDR3 is TGTGCCATCAACGGGGCGGGACCTTACAATGAGCAGTTCTTC. The encoded protein is CAINGAGPYNEQFF.

The chain is built from TRBV27 and TRBJ2-2; D unclear. Deletions cut 2 bases from V and 4 bases from J, with 11 bases between. The germline V gene encodes CDR1 MNHEY and CDR2 SMNVEV (reference sequence). The CDR3 runs 15 residues. Here the CDR3 reads CASSLDSYTTGELFF. CDR3 nucleotides: TGTGCCAGCAGTTTAGATTCCTATACCACCGGGGAGCTGTTTTTT.

V is TRBV5-4 and J is TRBJ2-7, with D hard to call. Germline V gene sequence: CDR1 SGHNT, CDR2 YYREEE (reference sequence). CDR3 length: 12 residues. V dropped 3 bases and J dropped 5 bases, with 9 bases sitting between them. CDR3 loop: CASSWGPNEQYF. CDR3 in DNA: TGTGCCAGCAGCTGGGGTCCCAACGAGCAGTACTTC.

The chain joins TRBV6-2 or TRBV6-3 to TRBJ2-1, with a tentative D call TRBD1 (6 bases). Germline V CDR1 and CDR2: MNHEY, SVGEGT. The CDR3 extends over 14 amino acids. Trimming left V 6 bases short and J 7 bases short, with 16 bases between. In DNA, the CDR3 is TGTGCCAGCAGCCCAACCGGGACAAGTAATGAGCAGTTCTTC. It specifies CASSPTGTSNEQFF.